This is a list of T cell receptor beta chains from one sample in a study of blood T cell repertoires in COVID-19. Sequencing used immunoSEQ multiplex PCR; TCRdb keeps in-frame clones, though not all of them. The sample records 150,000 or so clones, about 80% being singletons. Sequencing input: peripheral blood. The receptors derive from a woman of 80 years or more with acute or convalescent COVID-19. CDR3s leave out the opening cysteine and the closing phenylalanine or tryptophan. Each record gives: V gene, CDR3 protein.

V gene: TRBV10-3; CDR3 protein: AISGLAYNEQF
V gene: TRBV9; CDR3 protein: ASSVAGGSSYEQY
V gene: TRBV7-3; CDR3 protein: ASSATSTDTQY
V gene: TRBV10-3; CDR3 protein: AIRQVATGAGTEAF
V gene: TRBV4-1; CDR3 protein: ASSLVNGLARETQY
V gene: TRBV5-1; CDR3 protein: ASSLGTTGQSGNTIY
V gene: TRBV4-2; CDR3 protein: ASSRSSGSTDTQY
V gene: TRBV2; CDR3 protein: ASSGTSGRHTGELF
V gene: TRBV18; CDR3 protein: ASSPGGRETQY
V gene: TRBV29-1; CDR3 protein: SVVSGTPNEQY
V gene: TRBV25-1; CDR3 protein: ASSDPGQGNDGYT
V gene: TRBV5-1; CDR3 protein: ASSLTGTPNTEAF
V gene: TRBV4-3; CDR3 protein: ASSQGLASGQPQH
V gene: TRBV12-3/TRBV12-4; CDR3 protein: ASSTDLGNTIY
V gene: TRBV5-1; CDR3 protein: ASSLSPTDQGTEAF
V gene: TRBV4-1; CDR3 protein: ASSRGVSEQY
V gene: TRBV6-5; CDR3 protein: ASSPWAGLNYGYT
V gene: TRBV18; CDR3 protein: ASSPPNRAGGYT
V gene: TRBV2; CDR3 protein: ASSEIRTGSEKLF
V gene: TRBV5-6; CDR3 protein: ASSLVGVTGVGREQY
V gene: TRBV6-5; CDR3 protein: ASSYGQSYEAF
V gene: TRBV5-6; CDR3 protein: ASSLMTGGSGQPQH
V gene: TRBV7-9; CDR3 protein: ASSIGTGDEKLF
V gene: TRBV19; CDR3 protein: ASRPQGYNQPQH